The 17 T cell receptor beta chains below all came from one sample that was sequenced in a study of cytomegalovirus exposure and HLA in healthy donors. The PCR contained 60 Vbeta and 13 Jbeta primers. Sequencing used immunoSEQ multiplex PCR; TCRdb keeps in-frame clones, though not all of them. Of roughly 100,000 clones listed, almost 70% were seen once; the top ten hold 2.5% to 3.5%. Sequenced: PBMCs. These TCRs come from a man younger than 40 in good health and CMV-seronegative.

This clone showed up just a few times. This chain connects TRBV19 to TRBJ2-7, with D maybe TRBD2 (5 bases). Trimming left V 4 bases short and J 5 bases short, with 12 bases between. The germline V gene encodes CDR1 LNHDA and CDR2 SQIVND (reference sequence). The CDR3 sequence is 13 residues long. The CDR3 spells CASSKWGSDEQYF. CDR3 nucleotide sequence: TGTGCCAGTAGTAAGTGGGGTAGCGACGAGCAGTACTTC.

The chain has TRBV29-1 and TRBJ2-3, with D tentatively TRBD2 (5 bases). Trimming pared 6 bases from V and 9 bases from J, leaving 13 bases between. The CDR3 loop spans 11 amino acids. CDR1 SQVTM and CDR2 ANQGSEA come from the germline V gene. CDR3 amino acids: CSVDLAITQYF. Written as DNA, the CDR3 is TGCAGCGTGGACTTGGCTATCACGCAGTATTTT.

This clone has just a few counts. The chain has TRBV7-3 and TRBJ2-3; D may be TRBD2 (5 bases). The CDR3 is 13 amino acids. V gave up 3 bases and J gave up 6 bases, with 10 bases separating them. Germline CDR1 is SGHTA and CDR2 is FQGTGA. CDR3 in DNA: TGTGCCAGCAGCTTGGGAGTGGGGGATACGCAGTATTTT. It translates to CASSLGVGDTQYF.

Only a few counts were recorded for this clone. Relative to the germline gene, one junction end is altered; a read error may explain this. The genes are TRBV7-9 and TRBJ2-7; D perhaps matches TRBD1 (5 bases). Per germline, CDR1 SEHNR and CDR2 FQNEAQ (reference sequence). This CDR3 is built from 14 residues. The CDR3 DNA sequence: TGTTCCAGCAGCTTAAGGGGAAACTCCTACGAGCAGTACTTC. Translated, it gives CSSSLRGNSYEQYF.

The genes are TRBV6-5 and TRBJ1-4; D is perhaps TRBD1 (5 bases). The V end lost 0 bases, the J end lost 5 bases, and 10 bases lay between the germline ends. This CDR3 region has 15 residues. Germline assignment: CDR1 MNHEY and CDR2 SVGAGI. The CDR3 nucleotides read TGTGCCAGCAGTTACTCGTGGCAGGGAAATGAAAAACTGTTTTTT. This sequence encodes CASSYSWQGNEKLFF.

A remark on this clone: A junction boundary mismatches the germline segment, possibly from a read error. V gene TRBV7-7 combines with J gene TRBJ2-1; tentative D call: TRBD1 (5 bases). The germline gives CDR1 SSHAT, CDR2 FNYEAQ (reference sequence). The CDR3 is made up of 15 amino acids. CDR3 sequence reads: CASSPDRSSYNEQFF. DNA of the CDR3: TGTGCTAGCAGCCCCGACAGAAGCTCCTACAATGAGCAGTTCTTC.

This clone has a count of ten or more. The J gene is TRBJ2-5, the V gene TRBV2; 13 bases are shared with TRBD2. CDR1 and CDR2 (germline): SNHLY, FYNNEI. V lost 6 bases, J lost 5 bases, and 9 bases stayed unmatched. The CDR3 has 16 residues. The CDR3 loop reads CASSPGLAGPWETQYF. The DNA for the CDR3 is TGTGCCAGCAGCCCGGGACTAGCGGGACCTTGGGAGACCCAGTACTTC. The whole variable domain, filled in from reference TRBV2 and TRBJ2-5, reads EPEVTQTPSHQVTQMGQEVILRCVPISNHLYFYWYRQILGQKVEFLVSFYNNEISEKSEIFDDQFSVERPDGSNFTLKIRSTKLEDSAMYFCASSPGLAGPWETQYFGPGTRLLVL.

V and J are TRBV7-9 and TRBJ2-7, with 11 nucleotides matching TRBD2. Losses at the gene ends were 3 bases for V and 0 bases for J; bases not matched to a gene: 4. The CDR3 runs to 16 residues. Germline V CDR1 and CDR2: SEHNR, FQNEAQ (reference sequence). The CDR3 here is CASSFYTSGSSYEQYF. The CDR3 DNA sequence: TGTGCCAGCAGCTTTTATACTAGCGGGAGCTCCTACGAGCAGTACTTC.

The chain employs TRBV10-3 and TRBJ2-1; 10 bases map to TRBD1. This CDR3 is 16 amino acids long. CDR1 and CDR2 (germline): ENHRY, SYGVKD. Trimming removed 2 bases from V and 2 bases from J; junction bases left unmatched: 3. CDR3 sequence (DNA): TGTGCCATCAGTGAGCCAGGGACAGGGGCCTACAATGAGCAGTTCTTC. Its translation: CAISEPGTGAYNEQFF.

The chain employs TRBV30 and TRBJ2-7; TRBD2 matches at 7 bases. J was trimmed by 3 bases and V by 1 base; bases with no gene match: 0. The CDR3 length is 12 residues. Germline loops: CDR1 GTSNPN, CDR2 SVGIG (reference sequence). In nucleotides, the CDR3 is TGTGCCTGGAGTGGGGGGGGCTACGAGCAGTACTTC. Its translation: CAWSGGGYEQYF.

This clone was counted between two and nine times. The rearrangement uses TRBV7-2 and TRBJ1-5; D remains ambiguous. The CDR3 covers 14 residues. V was cut by 2 bases and J by 6 bases, with 11 bases left in between. The germline V gene has CDR1 SGHTA and CDR2 FQGNSA. The CDR3 here is CASSLRVSGQPQHF. CDR3 in DNA: TGTGCCAGCAGCTTAAGAGTTAGCGGTCAGCCCCAGCATTTT.

This clone was detected a few times. The V and J genes are TRBV4-3 and TRBJ2-1; the D gene is possibly TRBD2 (5 bases). Germline loops: CDR1 LGHNA, CDR2 YSLEER. Trimming shortened V by 2 bases and J by 4 bases, and 18 bases separated the two germline ends. The CDR3 extends over 17 amino acids. CDR3 in DNA: TGCGCCAGCAGCCAATCGGTACAGCGGAACAGATACAATGAGCAGTTCTTC. Amino acids: CASSQSVQRNRYNEQFF.

The chain carries TRBV19 and TRBJ2-7; 8 bases match TRBD2. J was trimmed by 4 bases and V by 5 bases; bases with no gene match: 10. The V gene's germline CDR1 is LNHDA and CDR2 SQIVND (reference sequence). The CDR3 has 15 amino acids. CDR3 in DNA: TGTGCCAGTAGTCAGATTTCTGCGGGAGGATACGAGCAGTACTTC. Protein product: CASSQISAGGYEQYF.

This chain uses TRBV5-4 with TRBJ2-7; 12 bases map to TRBD2. Trimming took 4 bases from V and 4 from J; bases not matched to a gene: 9. The germline V gene encodes CDR1 SGHNT and CDR2 YYREEE (reference sequence). The CDR3 has 16 residues. CDR3: CASSRLAGDVKYEQYF. For the CDR3, the DNA is TGTGCCAGCAGCCGACTAGCGGGAGATGTGAAATACGAGCAGTACTTC.

The V call is TRBV4-2, the J call TRBJ2-2, with unresolved D. This CDR3 region has 16 residues. The germline gives CDR1 LGHNA, CDR2 YNFKEQ. With 0 bases removed from V and 5 bases from J, the gap between germline ends came to 13 bases. The CDR3 here is CASSQDATTRTGELFF. The CDR3 coding sequence is TGTGCCAGCAGCCAAGACGCCACCACGCGAACCGGGGAGCTGTTTTTT.

The V call is TRBV18, the J call TRBJ1-4; D might be TRBD1 (5 bases). There are 16 residues in the CDR3. Germline CDR1 reads KGHSH; CDR2 reads LQKENI. Trimming removed 2 bases from V and 7 bases from J, with 17 bases in between. The CDR3 DNA follows: TGTGCCAGCTCACCAGGGGCACCCCAATCGGGTGAAAAACTGTTTTTT. Translated, it gives CASSPGAPQSGEKLFF.

The chain is built from TRBV6-6 and TRBJ1-5, with 7 positions matching TRBD1. The CDR3 has 15 residues. Germline V gene sequence: CDR1 MNHNY, CDR2 SVGAGI (reference sequence). V trimming: 2 bases; J trimming: 1 base; junction bases outside the gene matches: 2. Here the CDR3 reads CASSYTGASNQPQHF. CDR3 DNA: TGTGCCAGCAGTTACACAGGGGCGAGCAATCAGCCCCAGCATTTT.